This TCR beta chain was documented in a study of regulatory T cells in long-lasting Graves disease. Study outcomes and limitations: Persistent Graves' patients showed less TCR diversity than newly diagnosed ones. Whereas new patients shared about a thousand public clonotypes, persistent patients shared more, at approximately 2,500.

Time point denoted: newly diagnosed GD, antithyroid drugs for less than 3 months. PBMC-extracted RNA yielded the TCR library. This clonotype has just a few counts. The antigen is undetermined. Arm-PCR of CDR3 regions and iRepertoire HTBI primers were used to build TCR beta libraries. TCRdb ran MiXCR on the multiplex PCR reads and lists one entry per CDR3 protein. Seen here are fewer than 450,000 distinct CDR3 sequences, 15% observed once, and the top ten hold about 8.3%. The same sample was also used in a study of T cells in Graves' hyperthyroidism and ophthalmopathy.

Sequencing used peripheral blood mononuclear cells (PBMCs), obtained at new diagnosis, from a patient treated with antithyroid drugs. The TCR sequence derives from a woman in her 40s with Graves disease.

The CDR3, as DNA: TGTGCCAGCAGTTTAAACAGGGTCCTCTACGAGCAGTACTTC. Amino acid sequence: CASSLNRVLYEQYF. The gene calls are TRBV12-3 or TRBV12-4 and TRBJ2-7, with TRBD1 as a possible D gene (6 bases). V gave up 2 bases and J gave up 3 bases, with 11 bases separating them. The CDR3 has 14 residues.